This T cell receptor (beta chain) came from a study of blood T cell repertoires in COVID-19. In the study overall: Samples came from the United States, Italy and Spain, spanning acute and convalescent COVID-19. T cells, B-cell-depleted T cells, or PBMCs supplied cDNA or gDNA.

The authors' processing: Reference gene primer amplification yielded estimated nucleated cell counts. Profiled with immunoSEQ multiplex PCR; TCRdb holds only in-frame clones, not every one. D and trimming come from the DNA, and the V and J calls and clone size come from that table. The table lists 65,000 to 100,000 clones, 70% to 90% of them singletons. CDR3 size: 12 residues. Germline CDR1 and CDR2: LNHDA and SQIVND (reference sequence). V gave up 7 bases and J gave up 8 bases, with 14 bases separating them. The sequenced sample was peripheral blood. V and J are TRBV19 and TRBJ1-1; TRBD1 is a possible D gene (6 bases). This receptor was obtained from a man aged 50 to 59 with acute or convalescent COVID-19. CDR3 nucleotides: TGTGCCAGTAATAGTTTGACAGGAGAAGCTTTCTTT. It codes for CASNSLTGEAFF.